This TCR beta chain originates from a study of blood T cell repertoires in COVID-19. Study-wide context: Whether acute or convalescent, the COVID-19 samples came from the United States, Italy and Spain. The analysed material was cDNA or gDNA that came from T cells, B-cell-depleted T cells, or PBMCs.

In the original analysis: Amplification of reference gene primers was used by the study to estimate nucleated cell counts. Here immunoSEQ multiplex PCR was the method, and the copy in TCRdb shows in-frame clones only, minus some. Clonal size and the V and J genes are those of that table, whereas D and trimming came from the DNA. The repertoire holds about 220,000 clones, with approximately 80% as singletons. The CDR3 has 12 amino acids. Per the germline V gene, CDR1 is SGHTA and CDR2 is FQGNSA. V lost 3 bases and J 6 bases, leaving 5 bases between the germline ends. The chain employs TRBV7-2 and TRBJ2-2; D gene uncertain. The sample comprised peripheral blood. This receptor was obtained from a woman in her 70s with acute or convalescent COVID-19. The CDR3 bases are TGTGCCAGCAGCTTCCCGGCCGGGGAGCTGTTTTTT. Residues: CASSFPAGELFF. Variable domain in full (rest from reference TRBV7-2 and TRBJ2-2): GAGVSQSPSNKVTEKGKDVELRCDPISGHTALYWYRQSLGQGLEFLIYFQGNSAPDKSGLPSDRFSAERTGGSVSTLTIQRTQQEDSAVYLCASSFPAGELFFGEGSRLTVL.